A single T cell receptor (beta chain) is shown here with its context. The sample comes from a study of cytomegalovirus exposure and HLA in healthy donors. Looking at the study overall: Early on, a data release was issued that held 65 million to 100 million unique TCRs from HLA-typed donors.

Per germline, CDR1 MNHEY and CDR2 SMNVEV (reference sequence). The CDR3 runs 14 residues. V gave up 2 bases and J gave up 6 bases, with 11 bases separating them. Healthy bone marrow donors made up the donor group. Each donor was nominally healthy when sampled (though unrecorded immune exposures were likely). It was with 60 Vbeta and 13 Jbeta primers that the PCR ran. Original methodology: There were 70 million to 95 million unique TCR beta chains by a later count, and about 12 million of them were shared. Sequenced by immunoSEQ multiplex PCR; TCRdb stores in-frame clones only, minus some. D and trimming come from the DNA, and the V and J calls and clone size come from that table. The top ten clones hold 8% to 10% of a sample with approximately 150,000 clones, 80% of them seen once.

The gene calls are TRBV27 and TRBJ2-1; D unclear. This sequence was found in a man between 18 and 35 years old in good health and CMV-seropositive. The material sequenced was PBMCs. CDR3 bases: TGTGCCAGCAGTTTAAGCCCTCCCGGCAATGAGCAGTTCTTC. Amino acids: CASSLSPPGNEQFF.